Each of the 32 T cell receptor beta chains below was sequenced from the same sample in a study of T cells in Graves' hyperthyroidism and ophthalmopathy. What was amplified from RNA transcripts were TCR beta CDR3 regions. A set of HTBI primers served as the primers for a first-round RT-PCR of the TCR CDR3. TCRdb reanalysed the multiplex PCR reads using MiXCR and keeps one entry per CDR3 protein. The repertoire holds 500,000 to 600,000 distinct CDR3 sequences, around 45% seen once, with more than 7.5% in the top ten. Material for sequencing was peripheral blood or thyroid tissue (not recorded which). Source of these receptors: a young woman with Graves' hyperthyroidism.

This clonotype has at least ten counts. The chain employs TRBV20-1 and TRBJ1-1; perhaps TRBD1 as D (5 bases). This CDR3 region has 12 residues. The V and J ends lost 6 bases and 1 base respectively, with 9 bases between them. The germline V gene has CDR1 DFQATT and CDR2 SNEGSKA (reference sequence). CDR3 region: CSAPRANTEAFF. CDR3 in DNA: TGCAGTGCCCCCAGGGCGAACACTGAAGCTTTCTTT.

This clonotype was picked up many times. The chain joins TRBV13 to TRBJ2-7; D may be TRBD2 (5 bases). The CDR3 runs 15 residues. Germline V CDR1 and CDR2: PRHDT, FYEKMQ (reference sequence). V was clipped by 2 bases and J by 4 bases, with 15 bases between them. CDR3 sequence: CASSLQPSRSYEQYF. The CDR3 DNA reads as TGTGCCAGCAGCTTACAACCTAGCAGATCATACGAGCAGTACTTC.

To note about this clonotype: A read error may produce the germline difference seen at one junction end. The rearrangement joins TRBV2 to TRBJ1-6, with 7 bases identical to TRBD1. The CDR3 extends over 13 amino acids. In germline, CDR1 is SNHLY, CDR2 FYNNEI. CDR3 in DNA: TGTGCCGGCAGACAGGGAGGTAATTCACCCCTCCACTTT. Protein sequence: CAGRQGGNSPLHF.

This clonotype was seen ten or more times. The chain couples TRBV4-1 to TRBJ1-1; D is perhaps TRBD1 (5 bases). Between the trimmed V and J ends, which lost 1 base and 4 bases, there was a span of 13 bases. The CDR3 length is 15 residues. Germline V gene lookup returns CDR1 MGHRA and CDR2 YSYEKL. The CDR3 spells CASSQAQGYGTEAFF. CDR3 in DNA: TGCGCCAGCAGCCAAGCTCAGGGTTACGGCACTGAAGCTTTCTTT.

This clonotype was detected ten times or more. The CDR3 loop is CASSARPGNQPQHF. The CDR3 nucleotides read TGTGCCAGCAGTGCCCGACCTGGCAATCAGCCCCAGCATTTT. The gene calls are TRBV27 and TRBJ1-5, with D unresolved. Germline V gene lookup returns CDR1 MNHEY and CDR2 SMNVEV (reference sequence). This CDR3 has 14 amino acids. Between the trimmed V and J ends, which lost 5 bases and 2 bases, there was a span of 10 bases.

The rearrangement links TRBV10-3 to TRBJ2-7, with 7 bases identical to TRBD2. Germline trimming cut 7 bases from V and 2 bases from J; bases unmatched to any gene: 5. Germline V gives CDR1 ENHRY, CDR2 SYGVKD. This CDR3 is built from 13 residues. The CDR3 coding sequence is TGTGCCATCAAGGACGGGACTACCTACGAGCAGTACTTC. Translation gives CAIKDGTTYEQYF.

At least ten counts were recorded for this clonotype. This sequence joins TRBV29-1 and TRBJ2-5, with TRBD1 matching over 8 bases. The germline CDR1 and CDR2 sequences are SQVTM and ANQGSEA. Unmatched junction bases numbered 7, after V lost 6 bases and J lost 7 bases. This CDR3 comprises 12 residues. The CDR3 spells CSVAGQGGTQYF. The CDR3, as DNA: TGCAGCGTAGCTGGACAGGGTGGGACCCAGTACTTC.

The DNA of the CDR3 is TGTGCCAGCAGCTTCGGGACAGATAACACCGGGGAGCTGTTTTTT. Translation: CASSFGTDNTGELFF. The V and J genes are TRBV7-8 and TRBJ2-2; 7 positions agree with TRBD1. This CDR3 contains 15 residues. From germline, CDR1 is SGHVS and CDR2 FQNEAQ. The J segment lost 2 bases and the V segment lost 3 bases, leaving 3 bases of the junction unmatched.

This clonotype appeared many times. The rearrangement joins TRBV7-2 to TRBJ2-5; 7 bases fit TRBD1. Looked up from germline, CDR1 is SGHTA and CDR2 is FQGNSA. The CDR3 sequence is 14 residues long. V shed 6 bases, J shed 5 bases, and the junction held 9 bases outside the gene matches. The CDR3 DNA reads TGTGCCAGCAGTCCGGTAGGGGGCCCGGAGACCCAGTACTTC. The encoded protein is CASSPVGGPETQYF.

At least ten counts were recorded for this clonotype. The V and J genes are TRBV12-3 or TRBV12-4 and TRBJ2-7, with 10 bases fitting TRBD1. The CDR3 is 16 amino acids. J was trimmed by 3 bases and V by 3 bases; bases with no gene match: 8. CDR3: CASSFVGQGMDYEQYF. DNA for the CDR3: TGTGCCAGCAGTTTCGTGGGACAGGGGATGGACTACGAGCAGTACTTC.

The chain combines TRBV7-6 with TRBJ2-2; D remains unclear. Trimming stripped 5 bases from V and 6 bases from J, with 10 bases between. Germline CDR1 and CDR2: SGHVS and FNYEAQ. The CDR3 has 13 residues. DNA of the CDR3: TGTGCCAGCAGCCCAACTAAAGCCGGGGAGCTGTTTTTT. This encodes CASSPTKAGELFF.

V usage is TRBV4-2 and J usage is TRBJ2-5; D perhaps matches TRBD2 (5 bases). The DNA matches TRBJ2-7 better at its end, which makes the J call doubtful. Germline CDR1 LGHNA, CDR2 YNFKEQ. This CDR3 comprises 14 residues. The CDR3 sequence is CASSQETSSYEQYF. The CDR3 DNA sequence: TGTGCCAGCAGCCAAGAAACTAGCTCCTACGAGCAGTACTTC.

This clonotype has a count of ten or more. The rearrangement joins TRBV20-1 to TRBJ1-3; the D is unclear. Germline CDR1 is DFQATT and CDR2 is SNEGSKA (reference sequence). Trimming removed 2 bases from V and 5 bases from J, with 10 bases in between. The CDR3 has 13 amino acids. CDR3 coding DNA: TGCAGTGCTAGACTGGACCGTAGAAACACCATATATTTT. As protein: CSARLDRRNTIYF.

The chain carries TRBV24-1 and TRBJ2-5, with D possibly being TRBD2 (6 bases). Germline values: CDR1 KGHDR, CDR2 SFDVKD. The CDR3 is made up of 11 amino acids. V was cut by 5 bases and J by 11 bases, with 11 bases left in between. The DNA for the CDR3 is TGTGCCACCAGTGGGGGGGTGGGACAGTACTTC. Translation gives CATSGGVGQYF.

CDR3 sequence: CSARGTSTLETQYF. The DNA of the CDR3 is TGCAGTGCTAGAGGGACTAGTACGTTGGAGACCCAGTACTTC. The V gene is TRBV20-1, the J gene TRBJ2-5, with 7 bases matching TRBD2. CDR1 is DFQATT, CDR2 SNEGSKA, per germline (reference sequence). CDR3 length equals 14 residues. The V gene end was trimmed by 1 base and the J gene end by 5 bases; junction bases not matched to a gene: 7.

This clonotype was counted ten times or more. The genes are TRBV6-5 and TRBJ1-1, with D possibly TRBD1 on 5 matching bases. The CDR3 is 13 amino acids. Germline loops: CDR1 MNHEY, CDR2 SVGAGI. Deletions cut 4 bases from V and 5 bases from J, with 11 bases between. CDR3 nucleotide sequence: TGTGCCAGCAGTTCACCGGGACTGACTGAAGCTTTCTTT. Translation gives CASSSPGLTEAFF.

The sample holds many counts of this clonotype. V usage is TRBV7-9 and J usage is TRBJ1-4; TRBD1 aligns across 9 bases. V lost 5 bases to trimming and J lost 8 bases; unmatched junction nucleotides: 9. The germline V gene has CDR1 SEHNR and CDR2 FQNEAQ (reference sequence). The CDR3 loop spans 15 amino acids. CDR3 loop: CASSPRQGVGEKLFF. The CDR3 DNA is TGTGCCAGCAGCCCCCGACAGGGGGTTGGAGAAAAACTGTTTTTT.

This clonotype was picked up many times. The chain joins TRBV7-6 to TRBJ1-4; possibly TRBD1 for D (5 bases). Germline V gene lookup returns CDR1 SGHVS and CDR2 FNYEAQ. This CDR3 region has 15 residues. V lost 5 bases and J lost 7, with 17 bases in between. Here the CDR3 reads CASSPNGVGGEKLFF. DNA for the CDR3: TGTGCCAGCAGCCCAAACGGGGTCGGGGGTGAAAAACTGTTTTTT.

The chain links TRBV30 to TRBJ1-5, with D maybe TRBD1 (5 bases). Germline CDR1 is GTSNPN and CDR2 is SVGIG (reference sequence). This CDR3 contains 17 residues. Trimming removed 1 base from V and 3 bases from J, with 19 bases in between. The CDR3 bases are TGTGCCTGGAGTGCCCCTAGGCAGGGATTCTCCAATCAGCCCCAGCATTTT. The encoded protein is CAWSAPRQGFSNQPQHF.

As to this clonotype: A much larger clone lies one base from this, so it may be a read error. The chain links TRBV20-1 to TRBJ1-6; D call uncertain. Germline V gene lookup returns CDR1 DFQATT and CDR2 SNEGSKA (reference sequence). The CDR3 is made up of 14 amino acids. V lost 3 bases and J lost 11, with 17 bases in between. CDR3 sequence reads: CSARETLMNPPLHF. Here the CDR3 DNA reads TGCAGTGCTAGGGAAACCCTCATGAATCCACCCCTCCACTTT.

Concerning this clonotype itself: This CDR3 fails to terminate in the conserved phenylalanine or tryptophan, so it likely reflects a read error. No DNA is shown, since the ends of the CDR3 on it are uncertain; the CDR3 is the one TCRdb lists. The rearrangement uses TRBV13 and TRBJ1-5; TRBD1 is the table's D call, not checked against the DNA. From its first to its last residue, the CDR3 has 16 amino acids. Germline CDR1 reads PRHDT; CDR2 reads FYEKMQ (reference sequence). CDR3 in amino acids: CASSGGQGIAISPSMV.

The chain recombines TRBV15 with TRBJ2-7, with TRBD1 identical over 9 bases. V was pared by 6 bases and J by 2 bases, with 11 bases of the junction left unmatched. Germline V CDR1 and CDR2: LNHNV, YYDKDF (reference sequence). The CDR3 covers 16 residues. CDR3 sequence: CATSSAYRGLAYEQYF. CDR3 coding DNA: TGTGCCACCAGTAGTGCATACAGGGGGCTCGCCTACGAGCAGTACTTC.

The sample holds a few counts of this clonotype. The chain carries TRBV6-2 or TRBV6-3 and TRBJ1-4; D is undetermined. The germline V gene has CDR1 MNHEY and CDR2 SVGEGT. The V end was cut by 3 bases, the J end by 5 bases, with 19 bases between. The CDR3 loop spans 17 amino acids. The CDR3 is CASSYPLRTVMNEKLFF. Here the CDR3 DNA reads TGTGCCAGCAGTTATCCCCTAAGGACGGTGATGAATGAAAAACTGTTTTTT.

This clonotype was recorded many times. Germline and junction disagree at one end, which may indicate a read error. In DNA form, the CDR3 reads TGTGCCAGCAGCCAAGGGTGGCAGGGCTCCAACGAGCAGTACTTC. It yields the protein CASSQGWQGSNEQYF. This chain joins TRBV4-2 and TRBJ2-7, with D possibly being TRBD1 (5 bases). The CDR3 is made up of 15 amino acids. In germline, CDR1 is LGHNA, CDR2 YNFKEQ.

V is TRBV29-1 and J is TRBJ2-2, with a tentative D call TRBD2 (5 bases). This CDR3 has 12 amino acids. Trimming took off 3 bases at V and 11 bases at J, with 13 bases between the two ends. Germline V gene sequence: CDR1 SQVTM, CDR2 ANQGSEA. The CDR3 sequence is CSVEAGILELFF. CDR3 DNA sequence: TGCAGCGTTGAGGCCGGGATCCTCGAGCTGTTTTTT.

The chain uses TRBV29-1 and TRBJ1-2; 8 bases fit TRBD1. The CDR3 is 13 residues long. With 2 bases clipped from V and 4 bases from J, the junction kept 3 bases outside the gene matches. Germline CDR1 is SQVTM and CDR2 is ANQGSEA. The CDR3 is CSVETGGGYGYTF. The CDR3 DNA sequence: TGCAGCGTTGAAACAGGGGGTGGCTATGGCTACACCTTC.

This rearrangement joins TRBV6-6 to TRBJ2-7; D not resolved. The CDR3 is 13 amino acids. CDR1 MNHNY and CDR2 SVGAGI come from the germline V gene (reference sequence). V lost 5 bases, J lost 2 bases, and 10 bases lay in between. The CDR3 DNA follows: TGTGCCAGCAGTAACGCCACGACCTACGAGCAGTACTTC. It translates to CASSNATTYEQYF.

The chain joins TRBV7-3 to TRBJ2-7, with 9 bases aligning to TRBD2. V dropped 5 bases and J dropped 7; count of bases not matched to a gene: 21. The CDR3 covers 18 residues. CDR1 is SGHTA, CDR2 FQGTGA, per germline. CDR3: CASSRPTRRASGTNEQYF. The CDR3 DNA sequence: TGTGCCAGCAGCCGACCCACCCGTCGGGCTAGCGGGACCAATGAGCAGTACTTC.

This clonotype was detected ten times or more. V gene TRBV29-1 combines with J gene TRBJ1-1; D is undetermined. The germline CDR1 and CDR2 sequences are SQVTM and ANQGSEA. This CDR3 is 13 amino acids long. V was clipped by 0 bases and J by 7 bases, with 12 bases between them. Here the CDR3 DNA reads TGCAGCGTTGAAGATCGGGTGGAGGGTGAAGCTTTCTTT. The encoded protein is CSVEDRVEGEAFF. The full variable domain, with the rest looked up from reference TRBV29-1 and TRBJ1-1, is SAVISQKPSRDICQRGTSLTIQCQVDSQVTMMFWYRQQPGQSLTLIATANQGSEATYESGFVIDKFPISRPNLTFSTLTVSNMSPEDSSIYLCSVEDRVEGEAFFGQGTRLTVV.

The chain's CDR3 is CASSQKVLPPGQGFVYGYTF. As DNA, the CDR3 is TGTGCCAGCAGCCAAAAAGTCTTACCACCGGGACAGGGTTTTGTCTATGGCTACACCTTC. This chain joins TRBV14 and TRBJ1-2, with 9 bases lining up with TRBD1. The CDR3 runs to 20 residues. Germline trimming cut 2 bases from V and 4 bases from J; bases unmatched to any gene: 20. The germline V gene has CDR1 SGHDN and CDR2 FVKESK. Full variable domain (outside the CDR3, taken from reference TRBV14 and TRBJ1-2): EAGVTQFPSHSVIEKGQTVTLRCDPISGHDNLYWYRRVMGKEIKFLLHFVKESKQDESGMPNNRFLAERTGGTYSTLKVQPAELEDSGVYFCASSQKVLPPGQGFVYGYTFGSGTRLTVV.

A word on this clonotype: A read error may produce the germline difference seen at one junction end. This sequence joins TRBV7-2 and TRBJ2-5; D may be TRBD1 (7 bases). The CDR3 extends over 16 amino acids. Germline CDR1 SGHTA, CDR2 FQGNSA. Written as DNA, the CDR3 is TGTGCCAGCAGCCAAACGACGACAGGGTCACGGGAGACCCAGCACTTC. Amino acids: CASSQTTTGSRETQHF.

CDR3 amino acids: CASSRIRGPDTGELFF. The CDR3 DNA is TGTGCCAGTAGCCGGATCAGGGGCCCGGACACCGGGGAGCTGTTTTTT. J is TRBJ2-2 and V is TRBV19; perhaps TRBD1 as D (6 bases). V lost 6 bases and J lost 3, with 17 bases in between. Germline V lookup: CDR1 LNHDA, CDR2 SQIVND (reference sequence). This CDR3 is built from 16 residues.